Listed below are T cell receptor beta chains from one sample, sequenced in a study of cytomegalovirus exposure and HLA in healthy donors. Measured with immunoSEQ multiplex PCR; TCRdb has only the in-frame clones, and not every one. The sample contains hundreds of thousands of clones, approximately 82% of which appear only once. The specimen was PBMCs. Receptors were obtained from a man aged 18 to 29 in good health and CMV-seronegative. Both conserved end residues are part of each CDR3. The order of the fields is clone size, V gene, J gene, D gene, CDR3 DNA, CDR3 protein. A D gene is named only where the DNA matches it firmly. Some rows mark clone size as missing; the rest say once, few, many or name a class of expanded clone.

>.|TRBV27|TRBJ2-7|.
TGTGCCAGCAGTTTAAGACAGGCGAGCTCCTACGAGCAGTACTTC
CASSLRQASSYEQYF
>.|TRBV19|TRBJ2-1|TRBD2
TGTGCCAGTAGTTTGCGGGAGGGCCCGTACAATGAGCAGTTCTTC
CASSLREGPYNEQFF
>few|TRBV7-2|TRBJ2-7|TRBD2
TGTGCCAGCAGCTTAGGGGGACTAGCGGCCTACGAGCAGTACTTC
CASSLGGLAAYEQYF
>.|TRBV11-2|TRBJ2-7|.
TGTGCCAGCAGTTTCTCCCAGGGACACTCCTACGAGCAGTACTTC
CASSFSQGHSYEQYF
>.|TRBV18|TRBJ2-1|TRBD2
TGTGCCAGCTCATCCCCGACTAGCGGGAGTTTGAATGAGCAGTTCTTC
CASSSPTSGSLNEQFF
>.|TRBV7-3|TRBJ2-1|.
TGTGCCAGCAGCTCTCCCGGGAATGAGCAGTTCTTC
CASSSPGNEQFF
>.|TRBV14|TRBJ2-2|TRBD1
TGTGCCAGCAGCCAATGGACAGGGGGCTATGGCGGGGAGCTGTTTTTT
CASSQWTGGYGGELFF
>.|TRBV10-3|TRBJ1-1|.
TGTGCCATCAGACAGGGACCGAACACTGAAGCTTTCTTT
CAIRQGPNTEAFF
>once|TRBV14|TRBJ1-2|.
TGTGCCAGCAGCCAAGGCCTGGGAGGGTACGGCTACACCTTC
CASSQGLGGYGYTF
>.|TRBV15|TRBJ2-7|.
TGTGCCACCAGGGCCGGGACAATTAACTACGAGCAGTACTTC
CATRAGTINYEQYF
>.|TRBV2|TRBJ2-7|.
TGTGCCAGCAGTGAAGATAGGGCGGGCGAGCAGTACTTC
CASSEDRAGEQYF
>.|TRBV7-2|TRBJ2-7|TRBD2
TGTGCCAGCAGCTTATACAAGGGACTAGGCGGAAAGCGGGAGCAGTACTTC
CASSLYKGLGGKREQYF
>.|TRBV30|TRBJ1-1|.
TGTGCCTGGAGTGTAATGATGGTCAGAGGGCGAACTGAAGCTTTCTTT
CAWSVMMVRGRTEAFF
>.|TRBV5-4|TRBJ2-7|.
TGTGCCAGCAGCTATTCACCAGGAAGTAGCTCCTACGAGCAGTACTTC
CASSYSPGSSSYEQYF
>.|TRBV2|TRBJ1-5|TRBD1
TGTGCCAGCAGTGGACAGGGACGCAGCAATCAGCCCCAGCATTTT
CASSGQGRSNQPQHF
>.|TRBV2|TRBJ1-5|TRBD1
TGTGCCAGCAGTGGAGCGCGGACAGGGGTGGGCCGGCCCCAGCATTTT
CASSGARTGVGRPQHF
>.|TRBV6-1|TRBJ2-3|TRBD1
TGTGCCAGCAGGTCCACAGGGGGCATGAATACGCAGTATTTT
CASRSTGGMNTQYF
>.|TRBV28|TRBJ1-3|.
TGTGCCAGCAGTTTTCCCCCTCCTGGAAACACCATATATTTT
CASSFPPPGNTIYF
>few|TRBV6-1|TRBJ2-7|.
TGTGCCAGCACCGAGGGTCGGAGCTTCTACGAGCAGTACTTC
CASTEGRSFYEQYF
>.|TRBV19|TRBJ2-5|TRBD2
TGTGCCAGTAGAGATGTTGGGGGAAGCGGGATGGCCCAGTACTTC
CASRDVGGSGMAQYF
>.|TRBV5-1|TRBJ2-7|.
TGCGCCAGCAGACAGGAGACGGCCTACGAGCAGTACTTC
CASRQETAYEQYF
>.|TRBV19|TRBJ2-5|.
TGTGCCAGTAGTACCCTCCAGGGGGGGACCCAGTACTTC
CASSTLQGGTQYF
>.|TRBV9|TRBJ1-2|.
TGTGCCAGCAGCGTACGGGCGGAGAATAGCGCTAACTATGGCTACACCTTC
CASSVRAENSANYGYTF
>few|TRBV5-4|TRBJ2-7|TRBD2
TGTGCCAGCAGCTTCGGACTAGCGGGAGAGGAGCAGTACTTC
CASSFGLAGEEQYF